This T cell receptor beta chain was identified during a study of blood T cells in healthy people across ages. V was shortened by 10 bases and J by 5 bases, with 20 bases between the two germline ends. CDR3 length: 14 amino acids. CDR1 is SGHRS and CDR2 is YFSETQ in the germline V gene. This clonotype was picked up a small number of times. What it recognizes is unknown. The second PCR ran about 6 to 12 cycles with a sample-barcoded 5' primer and J-beta primers. TCRdb ran MiXCR on the 5' RACE reads and lists one entry per CDR3 protein. The sample includes more than 800,000 distinct CDR3 sequences, more than 25% of them seen just once. The study, taken as a whole, reports: No one knew whether donors had CMV, which possibly confounded expanded clonotype changes.

The sample comprised blood. The genes are TRBV5-1 and TRBJ2-3; maybe TRBD1 (5 bases). This sequence was found in a woman at least 80 years old in good health. CDR3 sequence: CAGALTLKKDTQYF. The CDR3 nucleotides are TGCGCCGGGGCCCTTACCCTAAAAAAAGATACGCAGTATTTT.